This T cell receptor (beta chain) comes out of a study of graft-versus-host responses after intestinal transplantation. Here immunoSEQ multiplex PCR was the method, and the copy in TCRdb shows in-frame clones only, minus some. Counted here are around 120,000 clones, 85% to 95% occurring once; the ten biggest clones make up more than 3%. Note on this clone: What it recognizes is unknown.

Looked up from germline, CDR1 is MGHRA and CDR2 is YSYEKL. The CDR3 covers 15 residues. The V end lost 1 base, the J end lost 6 bases, and 13 bases lay between the germline ends. The sequence was obtained from a human donor who received an intestinal transplant. The V gene is TRBV4-1, the J gene TRBJ2-1, with D perhaps matching TRBD1 or TRBD2 (5 bases each). This sample comprised unstimulated CD8+ T cells sorted from spleen or lymph node cells, obtained before intestinal transplant. The CDR3 sequence is CASSQVGPIINEQFF. CDR3 bases: TGCGCCAGCAGCCAAGTGGGACCCATAATCAATGAGCAGTTCTTC.